Reported below is one TCR beta chain. Its specificity is unknown. This entry comes from a study of early T cells in non-severe SARS-CoV-2 infection. The overall study: Investigators sequenced bulk RNA drawn from unsorted whole blood, and chains remained unpaired. Study-wide findings and caveats: There was a bias toward anti-spike CD8 responses in VDJdb matching, which missed private and CD4 specificities.

Germline CDR1 reads SGHTA; CDR2 reads FQGTGA. With V trimmed by 3 bases and J by 6 bases, 4 bases remained unmatched. The CDR3 is 14 amino acids. Individual cDNA molecules each received unique molecular identifiers attached to them. TCRdb re-derived calls from the 5' RACE reads in MiXCR, one entry per CDR3 protein. The sample has tens of thousands of distinct CDR3 sequences, over 12% seen once; the top ten hold roughly 4.3%. The TCR comes from an adult who was a healthcare worker with PCR-confirmed SARS-CoV-2 infection or an uninfected control (not recorded which). The sample here was whole blood, taken at baseline. The chain joins TRBV7-3 to TRBJ2-1; 8 bases are a match to TRBD1. CDR3 residues: CASSLDRVGNEQFF. As DNA, the CDR3 is TGTGCCAGCAGCTTGGACAGGGTGGGCAATGAGCAGTTCTTC.